This T cell receptor beta chain was found in a study of blood T cell repertoires in COVID-19. CDR3 length: 16 residues. Germline assignment: CDR1 SGHVS and CDR2 FQNEAQ. The trim removed 0 bases at V and 8 bases at J, leaving 8 bases unmatched. Measured with immunoSEQ multiplex PCR; TCRdb has only the in-frame clones, and not every one. This table has approximately 130,000 clones, 86% appearing once. The rearrangement links TRBV7-8 to TRBJ2-1; 9 positions agree with TRBD2. The source is a woman aged 45 to 65 who had recovered from COVID-19. The sequencing input was peripheral blood. The CDR3 DNA reads as TGTGCCAGCAGCTTAGCTGCGGGAGGGCCGGGCGATGAGCAGTTCTTC. Protein product: CASSLAAGGPGDEQFF.